The next 15 T cell receptor beta chains were all read from a single sample in a study of neurological immune-mediated disorders. TCRdb processed the 5' RACE reads anew with MiXCR; each CDR3 protein has one entry. The sample contains 28,000 or so distinct CDR3 sequences, around 12% of which appear only once. Sequenced: PBMCs. The receptors shown here come from a man aged 55 to 70 in good health.

This clonotype was seen only a few times. The V call is TRBV5-1, the J call TRBJ2-2; D is unresolved. Deletions cut 4 bases from V and 4 bases from J, with 14 bases between. Germline V gives CDR1 SGHRS, CDR2 YFSETQ. CDR3 size: 15 residues. The CDR3 region has the DNA TGCGCCAGCAGCGGCGCCGTCGGCGGCACCGGGGAGCTGTTTTTT. Its protein is CASSGAVGGTGELFF.

Many counts were recorded for this clonotype. The chain has TRBV10-3 and TRBJ2-7, with TRBD1 identical over 10 bases. Germline assignment: CDR1 ENHRY and CDR2 SYGVKD. V dropped 7 bases and J dropped 3; count of bases not matched to a gene: 6. The CDR3 totals 14 residues. The CDR3 sequence: CAIKGTGDSYEQYF. The CDR3 DNA reads TGTGCCATCAAAGGGACAGGGGATAGCTACGAGCAGTACTTC.

The sample holds many counts of this clonotype. The chain couples TRBV4-2 to TRBJ2-2; D is possibly TRBD1 (6 bases). This CDR3 spans 16 amino acids. V gave up 0 bases and J gave up 3 bases, with 11 bases separating them. Per the germline V gene, CDR1 is LGHNA and CDR2 is YNFKEQ. This CDR3 reads CASSQDRGGDTGELFF. CDR3 DNA sequence: TGTGCCAGCAGCCAAGATCGAGGGGGTGACACCGGGGAGCTGTTTTTT.

Many counts were recorded for this clonotype. This chain joins TRBV6-5 and TRBJ2-3; D may match TRBD1 or TRBD2 (6 bases each). The germline V gene has CDR1 MNHEY and CDR2 SVGAGI. The CDR3 contains 15 residues. V was trimmed by 2 bases and J by 6 bases, leaving 15 bases between them. CDR3 bases: TGTGCCAGCAGTTACCGGGGGCTTATGTATGATACGCAGTATTTT. This encodes CASSYRGLMYDTQYF.

This clonotype came up a few times. The chain has TRBV11-2 and TRBJ2-3; D remains unclear. From germline, CDR1 is SGHAT and CDR2 FQNNGV. V was clipped by 5 bases and J by 6 bases, with 21 bases between them. This CDR3 has 16 amino acids. CDR3 sequence reads: CASSPEAGMTTDTQYF. The CDR3 coding sequence is TGTGCCAGCAGCCCCGAGGCCGGTATGACAACGGATACGCAGTATTTT.

This clonotype was observed many times. This sequence joins TRBV4-3 and TRBJ2-1, with D perhaps TRBD2 (6 bases). CDR3 length equals 15 residues. Germline CDR1 LGHNA, CDR2 YSLEER. The V end lost 8 bases, the J end lost 4 bases, and 18 bases lay between the germline ends. The CDR3 reads CASGNRGRSYNEQFF. The CDR3 region has the DNA TGCGCCAGCGGCAACCGGGGGAGAAGTTACAATGAGCAGTTCTTC.

This clonotype was counted at least ten times. The chain has TRBV5-8 and TRBJ2-4, with D hard to call. The CDR3 length is 16 residues. Per germline, CDR1 SGHTS and CDR2 YDEGEE. V shed 0 bases and J shed 0 bases, with 10 bases lying between them. CDR3 amino acids: CASSLEVGLAKNIQYF. The CDR3 DNA reads as TGTGCCAGCAGCTTGGAGGTCGGGCTAGCCAAAAACATTCAGTACTTC.

This clonotype came up once. One junction end does not reproduce the germline sequence, and a read error may be involved. CDR3 in DNA: TGTGTCAGCAGCTGGGTTCTAAGGTCCTACGAGCAGTACTTC. This sequence encodes CVSSWVLRSYEQYF. This chain connects TRBV7-2 to TRBJ2-7; unclear D gene. Per the germline V gene, CDR1 is SGHTA and CDR2 is FQGNSA. The CDR3 extends over 14 amino acids.

This clonotype was picked up a small number of times. This sequence joins TRBV20-1 and TRBJ2-1, with 8 bases matching TRBD2. The CDR3 spans 13 residues. The ends lost 1 base at V and 10 bases at J; junction bases unmatched: 6. Germline lookup yields CDR1 DFQATT and CDR2 SNEGSKA (reference sequence). The CDR3, as DNA: TGCAGTGCTAGAGGGCTAGCGGGTAGGGAGCAGTTCTTC. Translation gives CSARGLAGREQFF.

This clonotype came up many times. The chain carries TRBV29-1 and TRBJ1-2; TRBD1 agrees at 12 bases. Germline V lookup: CDR1 SQVTM, CDR2 ANQGSEA. This CDR3 is built from 14 residues. V shed 3 bases and J 5 bases; nucleotides not matched to a gene: 4. The CDR3 reads CSVDRDRGLYGYTF. The CDR3 DNA reads TGCAGCGTTGACCGGGACAGGGGGCTGTATGGCTACACCTTC.

Worth noting for this clonotype: A read error is possible here, since a much larger clone lies one base away. The chain links TRBV12-3 or TRBV12-4 to TRBJ1-1; no firm D call. This CDR3 spans 14 amino acids. Trimming removed 6 bases at V and 3 bases at J, with 14 bases between. The CDR3 loop reads CASSPFQDHTEAFF. CDR3 bases: TGTGCCAGCAGCCCGTTCCAGGACCACACTGAAGCTTTCTTT.

This clonotype was recorded at least ten times. This chain connects TRBV7-3 to TRBJ2-1, with 10 nucleotides matching TRBD2. CDR1 and CDR2 from the germline V gene are SGHTA and FQGTGA. This CDR3 is built from 14 residues. V lost 5 bases, J lost 11 bases, and 9 bases stayed unmatched. The CDR3 bases are TGTGCCAGCAGCCCCCAGGCTAGCGGGGGCCAGCAGTTCTTC. It translates to CASSPQASGGQQFF.

This clonotype was counted at least ten times. The CDR3 coding sequence is TGTGCCAGCAGCTGGGACAGGGCGTCACCCCTCCACTTT. It codes for CASSWDRASPLHF. V usage is TRBV7-6 and J usage is TRBJ1-6, with 9 bases identical to TRBD1. The CDR3 is 13 amino acids. Trimming removed 4 bases from V and 10 bases from J; junction bases left unmatched: 2. Germline V gene data show CDR1 as SGHVS and CDR2 as FNYEAQ.

This clonotype was seen only a few times. V gene TRBV4-3 combines with J gene TRBJ1-2; D is undetermined. The V gene's germline CDR1 is LGHNA and CDR2 YSLEER. Between the trimmed V and J ends, which lost 2 bases and 2 bases, there was a span of 21 bases. The CDR3 is made up of 18 amino acids. Here the CDR3 reads CASSQSSTMVSSNYGYTF. The CDR3 nucleotides read TGCGCCAGCAGCCAAAGTAGCACCATGGTCAGTTCAAACTATGGCTACACCTTC.

This rearrangement joins TRBV11-3 to TRBJ2-1; no clear D. The CDR3 extends over 16 amino acids. CDR1 SGHNT and CDR2 YENEEA come from the germline V gene. V dropped 5 bases and J dropped 0 bases, with 14 bases sitting between them. This CDR3 reads CASSPESWFSYNEQFF. The CDR3, as DNA: TGTGCCAGCAGCCCAGAAAGCTGGTTCTCCTACAATGAGCAGTTCTTC. The complete variable domain, with remaining parts taken from reference TRBV11-3 and TRBJ2-1, reads EAGVVQSPRYKIIEKKQPVAFWCNPISGHNTLYWYLQNLGQGPELLIRYENEEAVDDSQLPKDRFSAERLKGVDSTLKIQPAELGDSAVYLCASSPESWFSYNEQFFGPGTRLTVL.